Below, 4 T cell receptor beta chains from the same sample are listed, as sequenced in a study of T cells after yellow fever vaccination. Each CDR3 protein is one row after TCRdb ran MiXCR on the 5' RACE reads. Of a few hundred thousand distinct CDR3 sequences detected, roughly 6.3% appear once; the ten largest clones hold approximately 1.1%. This sample comprised CD4+ T cells sorted from PBMCs, obtained on the day of the yellow fever booster vaccination. Receptors originate from a man aged 30 to 45 who received the YFV17D yellow fever vaccine.

This clonotype has at least ten counts. The chain is built from TRBV29-1 and TRBJ2-7, with a possible D match to TRBD2 (6 bases). Per the germline V gene, CDR1 is SQVTM and CDR2 is ANQGSEA. The CDR3 covers 14 residues. V lost 7 bases, J lost 6 bases, and 22 bases lay in between. The CDR3 here is CSAGDRLVPSEQYF. The CDR3 nucleotides read TGCAGCGCCGGAGACCGACTAGTCCCGAGCGAGCAGTACTTC.

This clonotype was recorded many times. V is TRBV11-2 and J is TRBJ2-1, with 7 bases fitting TRBD1. The CDR3 is 19 residues long. Germline values: CDR1 SGHAT, CDR2 FQNNGV. The J segment lost 0 bases and the V segment lost 4 bases, leaving 15 bases of the junction unmatched. The DNA for the CDR3 is TGTGCCAGCAGCTCCCGGGACAGTAGAAAGAGTAGCTCCTACAATGAGCAGTTCTTC. Protein: CASSSRDSRKSSSYNEQFF. Supplemented by reference TRBV11-2 and TRBJ2-1, the full variable domain reads EAGVAQSPRYKIIEKRQSVAFWCNPISGHATLYWYQQILGQGPKLLIQFQNNGVVDDSQLPKDRFSAERLKGVDSTLKIQPAKLEDSAVYLCASSSRDSRKSSSYNEQFFGPGTRLTVL.

This clonotype showed up many times. The chain is built from TRBV20-1 and TRBJ2-1; the D gene could be TRBD1 or TRBD2 (6 bases each). From germline, CDR1 is DFQATT and CDR2 SNEGSKA (reference sequence). V was trimmed by 0 bases and J by 5 bases, leaving 14 bases between them. The CDR3 extends over 15 amino acids. This CDR3 reads CSARDFRGTNNEQFF. DNA for the CDR3: TGCAGTGCTAGAGATTTTCGCGGGACAAACAATGAGCAGTTCTTC.

This chain uses TRBV20-1 with TRBJ2-3; the match to TRBD2 covers 11 bases. Per the germline V gene, CDR1 is DFQATT and CDR2 is SNEGSKA (reference sequence). The CDR3 has 13 amino acids. J lost 8 bases, V lost 0 bases, and 1 base had no gene match. The CDR3 coding sequence is TGCAGTGCTAGAGAAACTAGCGGGAGTACGCAGTATTTT. As protein: CSARETSGSTQYF.